Given below is one TCR beta chain in context. This CDR3 contains 17 residues. Germline CDR1 is LNHNV and CDR2 is YYDKDF (reference sequence). The ends lost 0 bases at V and 3 bases at J; junction bases unmatched: 6. This record belongs to a study of blood T cell repertoires in COVID-19. Profiled with immunoSEQ multiplex PCR; TCRdb holds only in-frame clones, not every one. The table shows about 53,000 clones, with 89% occurring only once. The specimen was peripheral blood. This clonotype was obtained from a man in his 60s with active COVID-19. The chain is built from TRBV15 and TRBJ2-3; 10 nucleotides match TRBD2. In DNA, the CDR3 is TGTGCCACCAGCAGAGATAGTCCAGCGGGGGGGACAGATACGCAGTATTTT. It codes for CATSRDSPAGGTDTQYF.